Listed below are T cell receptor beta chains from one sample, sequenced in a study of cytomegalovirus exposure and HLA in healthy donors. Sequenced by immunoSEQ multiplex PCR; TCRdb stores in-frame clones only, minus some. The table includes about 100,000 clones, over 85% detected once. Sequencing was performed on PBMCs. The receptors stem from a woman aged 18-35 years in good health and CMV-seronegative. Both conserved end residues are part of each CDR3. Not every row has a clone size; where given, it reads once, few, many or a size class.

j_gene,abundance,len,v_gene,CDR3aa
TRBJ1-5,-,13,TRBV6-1,CAASSQGWQPQHF
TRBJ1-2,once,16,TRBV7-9,CASSSRTGGKDYGYTF
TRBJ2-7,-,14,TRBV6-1,CASSGTGGLYEQYF
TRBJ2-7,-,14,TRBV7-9,CASSLGTGAYEQYF
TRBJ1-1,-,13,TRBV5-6,CASSRAGYTEAFF
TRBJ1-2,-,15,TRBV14,CASSPLVGTNYGYTF
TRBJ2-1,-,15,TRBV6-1,CASPSTPEAYNEQFF
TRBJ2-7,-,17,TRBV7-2,CASSLPSLGQGNSEQYF
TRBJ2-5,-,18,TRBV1,CTSSQGQLRETQSSTQYF
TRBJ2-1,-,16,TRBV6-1,CASSGSAGALYNEQFF
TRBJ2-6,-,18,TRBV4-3,CASSRARASPSGANVLTF
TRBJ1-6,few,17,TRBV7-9,CASSLALGTGFNSPLHF
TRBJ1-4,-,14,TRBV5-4,CASSLQGAEEKLFF
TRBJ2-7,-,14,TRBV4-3,CASSQVGTGYEQYF
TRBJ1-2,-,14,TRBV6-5,CASSYSIGARGYTF
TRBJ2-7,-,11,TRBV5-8,CASSTGYEQYF
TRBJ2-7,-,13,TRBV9,CASSGSGAYEQYF
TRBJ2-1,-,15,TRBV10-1,CASSEGNSGKNEQFF
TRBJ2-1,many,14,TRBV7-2,CASSFTGGSNEQFF
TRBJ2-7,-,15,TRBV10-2,CASRATSGDSYEQYF
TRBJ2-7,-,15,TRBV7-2,CASSLWRGATYEQYF
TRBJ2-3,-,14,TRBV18,CASSPSGDAGTQYF
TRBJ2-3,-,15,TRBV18,CASSPPSGGQDTQYF
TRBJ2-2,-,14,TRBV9,CASSPQRGTGELFF
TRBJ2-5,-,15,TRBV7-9,CASSLGWTARETQYF
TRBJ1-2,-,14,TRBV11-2,CASSGGVESYGYTF
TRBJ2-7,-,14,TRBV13,CASSFASGRHEQYF
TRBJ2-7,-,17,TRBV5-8,CASSLYFRDRVFHEQYF
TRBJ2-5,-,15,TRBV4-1,CASSQADSPGETQYF
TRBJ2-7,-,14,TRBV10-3,CAISEFEHPSEQYF
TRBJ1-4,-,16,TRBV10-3,CAISESPGATNEKLFF
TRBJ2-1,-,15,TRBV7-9,CASSAPAGDYNEQFF
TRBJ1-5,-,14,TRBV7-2,CASSLAEGGQPQHF
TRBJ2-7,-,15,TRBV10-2,CASSRSETGSYEQYF
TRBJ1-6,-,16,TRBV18,CASSPAGTAYNSPLHF
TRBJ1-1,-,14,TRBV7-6,CASSLEAGNTEAFF
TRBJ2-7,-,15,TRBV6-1,CASRIAGNPTYEQYF
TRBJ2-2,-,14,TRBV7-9,CASRTLEYTGELFF
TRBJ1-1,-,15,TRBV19,CASSEIQGAVTEAFF
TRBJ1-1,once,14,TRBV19,CASTLRGRENEAFF
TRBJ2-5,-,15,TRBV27,CASSLYRGLLETQYF
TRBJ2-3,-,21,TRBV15,CATSSPREGLAGGLSTDTQYF
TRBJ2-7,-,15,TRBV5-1,CASGIGGTGSREQYF
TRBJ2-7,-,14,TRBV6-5,CASSYLAGTYEQYF
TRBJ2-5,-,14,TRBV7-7,CASSLGRGLETQYF
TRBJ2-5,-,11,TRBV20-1,CSASLRETQYF
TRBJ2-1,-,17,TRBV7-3,CASSLRTGGTAANEQFF
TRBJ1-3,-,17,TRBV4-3,CASSPQSAQNSGNTIYF
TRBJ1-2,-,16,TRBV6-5,CASSYSAGGLTYGYTF
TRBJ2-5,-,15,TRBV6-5,CASRPPTGGKETQYF
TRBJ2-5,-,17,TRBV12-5,CASGGVVAELFQETQYF
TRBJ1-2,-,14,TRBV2,CASREQGADYGYTF
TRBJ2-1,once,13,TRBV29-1,CSVVGLAYNEQFF
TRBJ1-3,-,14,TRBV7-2,CASSSSGGAGAIYF
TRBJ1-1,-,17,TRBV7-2,CASSLPPGGGGNTEAFF
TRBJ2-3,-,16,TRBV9,CASSRNSGQSTDTQYF
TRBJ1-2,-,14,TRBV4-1,CASSQPGINYGYTF
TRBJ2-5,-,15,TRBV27,CASSLSAGQGETQYF